The rows below give T cell receptor beta chains drawn from one sample of a study of CD8+ T cells in alopecia areata. The data were produced by immunoSEQ multiplex PCR, yet TCRdb's version contains in-frame clones alone and is incomplete. This sample has a few hundred thousand clones, with around 67% found just once. This material consisted of CD4+ T cells sorted from blood, taken at week 0. The source is a human donor with alopecia areata. CDR3s include the opening cysteine and the closing phenylalanine or tryptophan.

v_call cdr3_aa
TRBV30 CAWTDRGKDNEQFF
TRBV14 CASSLYNEQFF
TRBV4-3 CASSQDVARGAGPYEQYF
TRBV15 CATSRDAGQRGVSSYNEQFF
TRBV29-1 CSAPGTSRGETQYF
TRBV4-1 CASSLLPAELGQETQYF
TRBV5-1 CASSRGGSGANVLTF
TRBV29-1 CSVPGHGVLQYF
TRBV30 CAWSRTQGQPQHF
TRBV7-9 CASSTRLTTGANVLTF
TRBV18 CASSPYALYEQYF
TRBV29-1 CSAGGGETQYF
TRBV29-1 CSDKDRSNYGYTF
TRBV6-6 CASSFPTRAEGGYTF
TRBV30 CAWSLVTGELFF
TRBV18 CASSPDLGHGETQYF
TRBV6-5 CASSYSKGEADTEAFF
TRBV5-1 CASSVPRTQNTGELFF
TRBV21-1 CASSPRGAELDEQYF
TRBV7-2 CASSLGYPRLAGQETQYF
TRBV29-1 CSVLDRAMNTEAFF
TRBV5-1 CASSLVGTNDEQYF
TRBV9 CASSGGVGANQPQHF
TRBV2 CASSEAWAGGTNEQFF
TRBV29-1 CSVPKGASTDTQYF
TRBV9 CASSATSGGGTDTQYF
TRBV5-1 CASSLEGQETQYF
TRBV30 CAWAGAANYGYTF
TRBV6-5 CASSVGPASTDTQYF
TRBV30 CAWSVTSGGAETQYF
TRBV2 CASRTVQGAYEQYF
TRBV29-1 CSAQAGKMSEKLFF
TRBV4-3 CASSPSLGWDIQYF
TRBV30 CAWARTGRTNQPQHF
TRBV30 CAWSVPQGGNQPQHF
TRBV7-9 CASSLAGAQPQHF
TRBV18 CASLLGKEDTQYF
TRBV27 CASSIRRGPQETQYF
TRBV9 CASSVVPQGRGGYTF
TRBV9 CASSVGISGYTF
TRBV27 CASSLLTTDTQYF
TRBV5-6 CASSFGLDGEQFF